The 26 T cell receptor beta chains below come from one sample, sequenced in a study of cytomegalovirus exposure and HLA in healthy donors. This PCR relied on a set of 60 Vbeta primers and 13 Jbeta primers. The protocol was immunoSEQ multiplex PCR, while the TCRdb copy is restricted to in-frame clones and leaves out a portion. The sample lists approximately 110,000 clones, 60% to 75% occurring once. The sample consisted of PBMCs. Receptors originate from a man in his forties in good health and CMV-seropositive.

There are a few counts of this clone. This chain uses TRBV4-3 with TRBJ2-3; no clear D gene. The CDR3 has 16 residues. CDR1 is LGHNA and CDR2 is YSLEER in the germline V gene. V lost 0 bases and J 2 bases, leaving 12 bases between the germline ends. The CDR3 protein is CASSQESTPDTDTQYF. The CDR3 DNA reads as TGCGCCAGCAGCCAAGAGAGCACTCCCGACACAGATACGCAGTATTTT.

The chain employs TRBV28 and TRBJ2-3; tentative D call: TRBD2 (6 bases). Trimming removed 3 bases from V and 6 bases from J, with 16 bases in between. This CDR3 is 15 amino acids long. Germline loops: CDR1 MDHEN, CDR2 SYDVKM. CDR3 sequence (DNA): TGTGCCAGCAGTTTCTCCGGGAGTTTTGTCGATACGCAGTATTTT. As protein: CASSFSGSFVDTQYF. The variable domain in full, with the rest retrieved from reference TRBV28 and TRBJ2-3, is DVKVTQSSRYLVKRTGEKVFLECVQDMDHENMFWYRQDPGLGLRLIYFSYDVKMKEKGDIPEGYSVSREKKERFSLILESASTNQTSMYLCASSFSGSFVDTQYFGPGTRLTVL.

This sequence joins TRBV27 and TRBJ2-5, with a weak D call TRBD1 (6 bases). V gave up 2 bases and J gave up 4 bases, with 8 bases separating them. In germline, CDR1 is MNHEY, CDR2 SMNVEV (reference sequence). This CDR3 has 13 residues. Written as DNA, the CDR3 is TGTGCCAGCAGTTTAGCAGGGGTAGAGACCCAGTACTTC. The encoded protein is CASSLAGVETQYF.

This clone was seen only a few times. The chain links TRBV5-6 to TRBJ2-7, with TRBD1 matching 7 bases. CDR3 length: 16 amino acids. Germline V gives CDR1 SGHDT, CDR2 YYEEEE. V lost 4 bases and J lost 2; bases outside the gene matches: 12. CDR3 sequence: CASSHRGLGNPYEQYF. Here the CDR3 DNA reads TGTGCCAGCAGCCACAGGGGTCTAGGGAATCCCTACGAGCAGTACTTC. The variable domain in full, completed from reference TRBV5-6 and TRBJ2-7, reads DAGVTQSPTHLIKTRGQQVTLRCSPKSGHDTVSWYQQALGQGPQFIFQYYEEEERQRGNFPDRFSGHQFPNYSSELNVNALLLGDSALYLCASSHRGLGNPYEQYFGPGTRLTVT.

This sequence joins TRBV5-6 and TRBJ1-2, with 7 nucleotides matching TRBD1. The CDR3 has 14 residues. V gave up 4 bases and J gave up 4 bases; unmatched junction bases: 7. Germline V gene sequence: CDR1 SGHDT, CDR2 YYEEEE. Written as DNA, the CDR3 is TGTGCCAGCAGCCGACAGGGAATCCTCTATGGCTACACCTTC. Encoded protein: CASSRQGILYGYTF. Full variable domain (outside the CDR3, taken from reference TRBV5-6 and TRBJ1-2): DAGVTQSPTHLIKTRGQQVTLRCSPKSGHDTVSWYQQALGQGPQFIFQYYEEEERQRGNFPDRFSGHQFPNYSSELNVNALLLGDSALYLCASSRQGILYGYTFGSGTRLTVV.

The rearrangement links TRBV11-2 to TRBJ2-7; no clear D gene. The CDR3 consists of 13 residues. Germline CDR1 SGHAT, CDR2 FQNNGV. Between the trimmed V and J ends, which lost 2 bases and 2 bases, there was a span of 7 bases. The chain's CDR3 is CASSLYRPYEQYF. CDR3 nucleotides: TGTGCCAGCAGCTTATACAGACCCTACGAGCAGTACTTC.

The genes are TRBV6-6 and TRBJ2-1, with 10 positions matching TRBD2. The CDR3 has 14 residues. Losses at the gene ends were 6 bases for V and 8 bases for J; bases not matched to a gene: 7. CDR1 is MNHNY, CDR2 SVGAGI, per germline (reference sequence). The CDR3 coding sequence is TGTGCCAGCAGGACCGGGACTAGCGTCGATGAGCAGTTCTTC. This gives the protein CASRTGTSVDEQFF.

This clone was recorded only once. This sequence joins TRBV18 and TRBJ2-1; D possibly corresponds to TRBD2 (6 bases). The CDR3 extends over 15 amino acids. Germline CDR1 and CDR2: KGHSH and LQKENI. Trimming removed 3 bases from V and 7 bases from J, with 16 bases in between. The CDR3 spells CASSPGAGEGNEQFF. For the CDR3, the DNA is TGTGCCAGCTCACCGGGAGCGGGTGAGGGGAATGAGCAGTTCTTC.

The CDR3 sequence: CASSFRGQETQYF. The CDR3 bases are TGTGCCAGCAGTTTTAGGGGGCAAGAGACCCAGTACTTC. The rearrangement joins TRBV6-5 to TRBJ2-5; D might be TRBD1 (6 bases). CDR1 is MNHEY and CDR2 is SVGAGI in the germline V gene. Deletions cut 4 bases from V and 2 bases from J, with 8 bases between. The CDR3 runs to 13 residues.

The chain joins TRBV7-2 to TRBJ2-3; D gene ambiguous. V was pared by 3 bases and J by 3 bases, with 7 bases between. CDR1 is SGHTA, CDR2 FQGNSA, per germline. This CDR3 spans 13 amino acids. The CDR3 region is CASSFFETDTQYF. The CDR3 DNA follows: TGTGCCAGCAGCTTCTTTGAGACAGATACGCAGTATTTT.

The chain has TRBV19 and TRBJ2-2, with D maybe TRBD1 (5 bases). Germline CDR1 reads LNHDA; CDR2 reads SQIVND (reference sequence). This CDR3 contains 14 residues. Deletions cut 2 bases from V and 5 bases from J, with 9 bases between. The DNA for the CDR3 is TGTGCCAGTAGTATACAGGGTCTAACCGGGGAGCTGTTTTTT. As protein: CASSIQGLTGELFF.

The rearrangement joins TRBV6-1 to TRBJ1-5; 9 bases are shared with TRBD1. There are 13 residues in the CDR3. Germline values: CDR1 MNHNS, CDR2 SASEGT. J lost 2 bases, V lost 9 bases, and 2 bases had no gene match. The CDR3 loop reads CASRTGGNQPQHF. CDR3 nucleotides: TGTGCCAGTCGGACAGGGGGCAATCAGCCCCAGCATTTT.

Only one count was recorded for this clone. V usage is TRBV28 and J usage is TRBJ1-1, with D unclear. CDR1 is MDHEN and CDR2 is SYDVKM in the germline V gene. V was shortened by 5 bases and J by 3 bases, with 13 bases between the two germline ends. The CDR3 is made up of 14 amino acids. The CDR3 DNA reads TGTGCCAGCAGTCCCCCTAGATCTGACACTGAAGCTTTCTTT. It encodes CASSPPRSDTEAFF.

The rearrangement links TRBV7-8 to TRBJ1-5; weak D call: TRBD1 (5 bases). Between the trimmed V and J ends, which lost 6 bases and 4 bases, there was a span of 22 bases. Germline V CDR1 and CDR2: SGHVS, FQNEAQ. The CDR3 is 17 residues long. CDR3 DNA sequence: TGTGCCAGCAGTTTCTTACTCCGGGGCCGGGGGAATCAGCCCCAGCATTTT. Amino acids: CASSFLLRGRGNQPQHF.

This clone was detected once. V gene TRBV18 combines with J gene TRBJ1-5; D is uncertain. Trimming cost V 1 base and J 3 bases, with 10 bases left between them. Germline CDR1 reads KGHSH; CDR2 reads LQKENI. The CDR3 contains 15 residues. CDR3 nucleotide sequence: TGTGCCAGCTCACCACAGGAGGGCCACAATCAGCCCCAGCATTTT. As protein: CASSPQEGHNQPQHF.

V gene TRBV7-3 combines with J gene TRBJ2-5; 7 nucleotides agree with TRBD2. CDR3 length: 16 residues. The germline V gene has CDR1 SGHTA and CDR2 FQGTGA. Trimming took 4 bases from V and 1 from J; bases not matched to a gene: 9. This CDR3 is CASSSVTREIQETQYF. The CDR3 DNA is TGTGCCAGCAGCTCTGTTACGCGGGAGATCCAAGAGACCCAGTACTTC.

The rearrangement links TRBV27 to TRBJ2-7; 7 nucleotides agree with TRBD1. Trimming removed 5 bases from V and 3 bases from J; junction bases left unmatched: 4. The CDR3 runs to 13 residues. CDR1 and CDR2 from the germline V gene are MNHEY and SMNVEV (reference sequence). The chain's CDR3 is CASSNRGVYEQYF. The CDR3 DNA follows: TGTGCCAGCAGTAACAGGGGAGTCTACGAGCAGTACTTC.

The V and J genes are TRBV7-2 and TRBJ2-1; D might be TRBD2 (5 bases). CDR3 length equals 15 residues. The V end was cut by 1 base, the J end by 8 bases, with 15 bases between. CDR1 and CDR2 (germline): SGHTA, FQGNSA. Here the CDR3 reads CASSLVVGMIDEQFF. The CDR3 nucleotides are TGTGCCAGCAGCTTAGTTGTCGGGATGATCGATGAGCAGTTCTTC.

CDR3 in DNA: TGTGCCAGCAGCACAACCCCAGGTAGCACAGATACGCAGTATTTT. This gives the protein CASSTTPGSTDTQYF. V is TRBV7-3 and J is TRBJ2-3; D remains unclear. The CDR3 sequence is 15 residues long. Between the trimmed V and J ends, which lost 5 bases and 0 bases, there was a span of 12 bases. Per germline, CDR1 SGHTA and CDR2 FQGTGA.

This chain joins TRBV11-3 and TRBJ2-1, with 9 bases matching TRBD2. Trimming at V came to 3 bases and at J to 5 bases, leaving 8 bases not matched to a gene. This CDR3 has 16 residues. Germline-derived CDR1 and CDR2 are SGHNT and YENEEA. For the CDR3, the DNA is TGTGCCAGCAGCTTGGAGGGGACTAGCAGCAACAATGAGCAGTTCTTC. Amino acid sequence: CASSLEGTSSNNEQFF.

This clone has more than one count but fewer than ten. For the CDR3, the DNA is TGTGCCAGTAGTATTTCGACTAGCGGGAGCGATGAGCAGTTCTTC. Amino acid sequence: CASSISTSGSDEQFF. The rearrangement uses TRBV19 and TRBJ2-1; TRBD2 aligns across 12 bases. This CDR3 contains 15 residues. From germline, CDR1 is LNHDA and CDR2 SQIVND (reference sequence). J was trimmed by 8 bases and V by 3 bases; bases with no gene match: 5.

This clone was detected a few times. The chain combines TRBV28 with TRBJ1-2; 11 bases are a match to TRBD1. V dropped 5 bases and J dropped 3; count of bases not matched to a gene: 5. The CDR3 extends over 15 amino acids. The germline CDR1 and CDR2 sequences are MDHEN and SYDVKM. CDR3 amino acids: CASSRPGQGDYGYTF. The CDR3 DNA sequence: TGTGCCAGCAGTCGTCCGGGACAGGGGGACTATGGCTACACCTTC.

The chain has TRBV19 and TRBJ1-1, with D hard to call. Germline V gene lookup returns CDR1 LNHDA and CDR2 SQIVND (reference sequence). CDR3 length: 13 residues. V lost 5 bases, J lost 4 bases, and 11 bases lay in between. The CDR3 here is CASSPAWATEAFF. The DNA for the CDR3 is TGTGCCAGTAGTCCGGCCTGGGCCACTGAAGCTTTCTTT.

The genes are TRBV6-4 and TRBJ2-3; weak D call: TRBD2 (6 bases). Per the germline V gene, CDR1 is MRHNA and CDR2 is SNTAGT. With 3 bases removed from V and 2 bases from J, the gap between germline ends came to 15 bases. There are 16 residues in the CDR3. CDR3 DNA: TGTGCCAGCAGTGAGGGAGTTGGCGGGGCCACAGATACGCAGTATTTT. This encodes CASSEGVGGATDTQYF.

CDR3 region: CASSVGQGPYEQYF. CDR3 DNA: TGTGCCAGCAGTGTGGGACAGGGGCCCTACGAGCAGTACTTC. The rearrangement uses TRBV25-1 and TRBJ2-7; TRBD1 matches 10 bases. The germline V gene has CDR1 MGHDK and CDR2 SYGVNS. V shed 4 bases, J shed 2 bases, and the junction held 2 bases outside the gene matches. The CDR3 is 14 amino acids.

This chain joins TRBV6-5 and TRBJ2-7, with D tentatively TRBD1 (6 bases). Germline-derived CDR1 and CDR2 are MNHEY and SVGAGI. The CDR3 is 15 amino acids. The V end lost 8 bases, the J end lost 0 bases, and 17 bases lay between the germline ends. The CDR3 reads CASHRVGTTSYEQYF. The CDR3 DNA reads TGTGCCAGCCACCGAGTCGGGACAACCTCCTACGAGCAGTACTTC.